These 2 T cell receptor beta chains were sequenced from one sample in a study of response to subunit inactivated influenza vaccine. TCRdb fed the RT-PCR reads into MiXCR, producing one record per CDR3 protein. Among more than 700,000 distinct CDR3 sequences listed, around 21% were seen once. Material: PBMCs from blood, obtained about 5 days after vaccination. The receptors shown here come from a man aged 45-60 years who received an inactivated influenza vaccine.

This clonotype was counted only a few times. DNA for the CDR3: TGTGCCAGCAGCCCCCGGACAGGGGAGTCAGATACGCAGTATTTT. Amino acids: CASSPRTGESDTQYF. The rearrangement joins TRBV7-9 to TRBJ2-3; TRBD1 agrees at 9 bases. The germline V gene encodes CDR1 SEHNR and CDR2 FQNEAQ (reference sequence). J gave up 4 bases and V 5 bases, and 7 bases lay outside the gene matches. CDR3 length: 15 amino acids. The full variable domain, with the rest looked up from reference TRBV7-9 and TRBJ2-3, is DTGVSQNPRHKITKRGQNVTFRCDPISEHNRLYWYRQTLGQGPEFLTYFQNEAQLEKSRLLSDRFSAERPKGSFSTLEIQRTEQGDSAMYLCASSPRTGESDTQYFGPGTRLTVL.

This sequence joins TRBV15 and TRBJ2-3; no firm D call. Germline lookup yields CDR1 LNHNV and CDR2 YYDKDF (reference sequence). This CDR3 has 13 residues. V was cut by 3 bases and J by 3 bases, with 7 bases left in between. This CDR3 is CATSRPGTDTQYF. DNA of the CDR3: TGTGCCACCAGCAGGCCAGGTACAGATACGCAGTATTTT.